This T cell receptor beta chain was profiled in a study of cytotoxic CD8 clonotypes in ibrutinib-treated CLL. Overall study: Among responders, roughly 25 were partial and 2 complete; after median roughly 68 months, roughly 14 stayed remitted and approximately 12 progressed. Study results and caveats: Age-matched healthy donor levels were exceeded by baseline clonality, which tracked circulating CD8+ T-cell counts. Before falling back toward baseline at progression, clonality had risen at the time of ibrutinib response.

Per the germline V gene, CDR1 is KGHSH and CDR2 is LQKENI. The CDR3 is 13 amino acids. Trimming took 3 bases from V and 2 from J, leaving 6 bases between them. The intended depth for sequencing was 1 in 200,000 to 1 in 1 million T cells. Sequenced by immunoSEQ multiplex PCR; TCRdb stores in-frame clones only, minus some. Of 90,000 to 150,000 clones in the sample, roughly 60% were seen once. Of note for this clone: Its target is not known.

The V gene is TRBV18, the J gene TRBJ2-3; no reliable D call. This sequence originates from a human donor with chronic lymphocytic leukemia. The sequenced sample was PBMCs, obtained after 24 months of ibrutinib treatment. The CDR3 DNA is TGTGCCAGCTCACCGTCCCTCACAGATACGCAGTATTTT. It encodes CASSPSLTDTQYF.